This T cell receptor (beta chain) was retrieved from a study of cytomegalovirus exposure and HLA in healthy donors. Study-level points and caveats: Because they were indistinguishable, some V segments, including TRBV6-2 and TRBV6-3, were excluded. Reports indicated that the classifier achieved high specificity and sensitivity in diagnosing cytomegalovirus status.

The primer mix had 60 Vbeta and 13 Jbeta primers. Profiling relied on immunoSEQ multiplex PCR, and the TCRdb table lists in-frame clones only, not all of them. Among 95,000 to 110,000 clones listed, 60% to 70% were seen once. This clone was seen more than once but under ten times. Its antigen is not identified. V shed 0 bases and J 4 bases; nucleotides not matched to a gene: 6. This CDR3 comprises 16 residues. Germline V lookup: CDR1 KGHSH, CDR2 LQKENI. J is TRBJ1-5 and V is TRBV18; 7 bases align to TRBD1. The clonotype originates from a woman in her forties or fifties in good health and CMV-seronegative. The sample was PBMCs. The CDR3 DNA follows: TGTGCCAGCTCACCACCGGGGCAGGGGGGTAATCAGCCCCAGCATTTT. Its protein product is CASSPPGQGGNQPQHF.